This T cell receptor beta chain was captured by sequencing in a study of blood T cells in healthy people across ages. Combining a sample-barcoded 5' primer with a J-beta primer mix, a second PCR ran for about 7 to 11 cycles. TCRdb re-analysed the 5' RACE reads in MiXCR, keeping a single row per CDR3 protein. Here the sample spans 1.4 million to 1.5 million distinct CDR3 sequences, 35% to 45% being singletons. Healthy Caucasians from Russia aged about 6 to 95 served as donors. In each sample, at least 6 million PBMCs were isolated. Trimming cost V 2 bases and J 5 bases, with 15 bases left between them. This CDR3 has 15 amino acids. Germline loops: CDR1 SGHVS, CDR2 FQNEAQ. This clonotype showed up just once. Antigen: not known. Study-level points and caveats: Unsorted PBMCs blocked a conclusive comparison of naive and antigen-experienced cells. In long-lived donors, naive CD4+ cell counts and diversity exceeded those of aged donors.

The specimen was blood. The chain joins TRBV7-8 to TRBJ2-5, with D hard to call. This TCR was recovered from a woman between 18 and 29 years old in good health. The CDR3 nucleotides read TGTGCCAGCAGCTTAAGGCAGGACCGTGTTGAGACCCAGTACTTC. This codes for CASSLRQDRVETQYF. Full variable domain (outside the CDR3, taken from reference TRBV7-8 and TRBJ2-5): GAGVSQSPRYKVAKRGQDVALRCDPISGHVSLFWYQQALGQGPEFLTYFQNEAQLDKSGLPSDRFFAERPEGSVSTLKIQRTQQEDSAVYLCASSLRQDRVETQYFGPGTRLLVL.